The clone carrying this T cell receptor beta chain was picked up one time. V was pared by 3 bases and J by 0 bases, with 12 bases between. CDR3 size: 15 residues. The V gene's germline CDR1 is SNHLY and CDR2 FYNNEI. Isolating PBMCs gave at least 6 million of these cells per sample. A minimum of 5 micrograms of total RNA was extracted per sample. These data originate in a study of blood T cells in healthy people across ages. Using a J-beta primer mix together with a sample-barcoded 5' primer, a second PCR was run for roughly 7 to 11 cycles. From the 5' RACE reads, TCRdb called clonotypes with MiXCR, one entry per CDR3 protein. The repertoire holds about 900,000 distinct CDR3 sequences, 62% seen once, with 25% to 35% in the top ten.

The clonotype originates from a man aged 25 to 40 in good health. Sequencing was performed on blood. The gene calls are TRBV2 and TRBJ2-7; no firm D call. Here the CDR3 DNA reads TGTGCCAGCAGTGACGGCCAGGCCCACTCCTACGAGCAGTACTTC. Its translation: CASSDGQAHSYEQYF.